A single sample is the source of the 29 T cell receptor beta chains below, sequenced in a study of blood T cells in healthy people across ages. A sample-barcoded 5' primer and a J-beta primer mix were used in a second PCR of roughly 6 to 11 cycles. TCRdb recomputed calls from the 5' RACE reads with MiXCR, one row per CDR3 protein. Among about 640,000 distinct CDR3 sequences, approximately 50% were seen once, and the ten largest hold over 30%. The sample consisted of blood. The receptors were gathered from a man aged 60 to 75 in good health.

This clonotype has a handful of counts. J is TRBJ2-7 and V is TRBV3-1, with 9 bases matching TRBD2. V lost 3 bases, J lost 6 bases, and 6 bases stayed unmatched. CDR1 is LGHDT and CDR2 is YNNKEL in the germline V gene (reference sequence). The CDR3 is made up of 14 amino acids. The CDR3: CASSHSGLAGEQYF. Written as DNA, the CDR3 is TGTGCCAGCAGCCACTCGGGACTAGCTGGCGAGCAGTACTTC.

The CDR3 reads CASSPDRPRGTQYF. DNA for the CDR3: TGCGCCAGCAGCCCGGACAGGCCTCGAGGGACCCAGTACTTC. The chain carries TRBV5-1 and TRBJ2-5; 7 bases match TRBD1. CDR1 is SGHRS, CDR2 YFSETQ, per germline. This CDR3 has 14 amino acids. After removal of 4 bases from V and 7 bases from J, the junction contained 10 bases not matched to a gene.

This clonotype appeared many times. The chain couples TRBV10-1 to TRBJ2-5, with unresolved D. With 6 bases removed from V and 2 bases from J, the gap between germline ends came to 1 base. The CDR3 extends over 10 amino acids. Germline V lookup: CDR1 WNHNN, CDR2 SYGVQD (reference sequence). CDR3: CASRQETQYF. The CDR3 nucleotides are TGCGCCAGCAGACAAGAGACCCAGTACTTC.

The rearrangement links TRBV20-1 to TRBJ2-7, with D maybe TRBD1 (5 bases). The J call may be in error: the DNA end matches TRBJ2-5 better. The CDR3 is 13 residues long. The germline V gene encodes CDR1 DFQATT and CDR2 SNEGSKA (reference sequence). DNA for the CDR3: TGCAGTGCTCCTCCCAGACAGCCAGGGACCCAGTACTTC. Protein: CSAPPRQPGTQYF.

This chain connects TRBV9 to TRBJ2-1; possibly TRBD2 for D (5 bases). CDR3 length: 15 residues. Per germline, CDR1 SGDLS and CDR2 YYNGEE. The V and J ends lost 0 bases and 6 bases respectively, with 13 bases between them. The CDR3 protein is CASSVDVGGFNEQFF. In DNA, the CDR3 is TGTGCCAGCAGCGTAGATGTGGGCGGGTTCAATGAGCAGTTCTTC.

The chain links TRBV7-9 to TRBJ2-7; the D call may be TRBD1 or TRBD2 (6 bases each). The CDR3 is 15 residues long. Deletions cut 5 bases from V and 4 bases from J, with 18 bases between. From germline, CDR1 is SEHNR and CDR2 FQNEAQ (reference sequence). CDR3 nucleotides: TGTGCCAGCAGCCTAGAAGGGGGGCAAACTTACGAGCAGTACTTC. This encodes CASSLEGGQTYEQYF.

J is TRBJ2-3 and V is TRBV29-1; 7 nucleotides match TRBD2. The germline V gene has CDR1 SQVTM and CDR2 ANQGSEA. The CDR3 extends over 13 amino acids. Unmatched junction bases numbered 6, after V lost 5 bases and J lost 4 bases. The CDR3 loop is CSVHKGGADTQYF. CDR3 bases: TGCAGCGTTCATAAGGGAGGGGCAGATACGCAGTATTTT.

V gene TRBV7-2 combines with J gene TRBJ1-2, with TRBD1 identical over 8 bases. CDR3 length: 13 residues. V shed 4 bases, J shed 13 bases, and the junction held 11 bases outside the gene matches. Germline lookup yields CDR1 SGHTA and CDR2 FQGNSA. The CDR3 DNA follows: TGTGCCAGCAGCTACAGGACAGGGAAAGACTCCACCTTC. Translating gives CASSYRTGKDSTF.

V and J are TRBV6-5 and TRBJ2-5, with D tentatively TRBD1 or TRBD2 (5 bases each). V lost 0 bases to trimming and J lost 11 bases, with 31 bases between them. CDR3 length equals 19 residues. Germline V lookup: CDR1 MNHEY, CDR2 SVGAGI. The CDR3 DNA sequence: TGTGCCAGCAGTTACTCGTTCGGGACGGCGGCCAGCTCCTACAATGAGCAGTACTTC. Amino acids: CASSYSFGTAASSYNEQYF.

About this clonotype: A much larger clone is a single base away; this may be a read error. The V gene is TRBV7-8, the J gene TRBJ1-2, with no clear D. This CDR3 is 13 amino acids long. Germline V gives CDR1 SGHVS, CDR2 FQNEAQ. V was shortened by 1 base and J by 1 base, with 4 bases between the two germline ends. The CDR3 coding sequence is TGTGCCAGCAGCTTAGGGTTTAACTATGGCTACACCTTC. Translation gives CASSLGFNYGYTF. The complete variable domain, with remaining parts taken from reference TRBV7-8 and TRBJ1-2, reads GAGVSQSPRYKVAKRGQDVALRCDPISGHVSLFWYQQALGQGPEFLTYFQNEAQLDKSGLPSDRFFAERPEGSVSTLKIQRTQQEDSAVYLCASSLGFNYGYTFGSGTRLTVV.

The chain recombines TRBV3-1 with TRBJ1-2; TRBD1 matches at 8 bases. The CDR3 runs 15 residues. V trimming: 4 bases; J trimming: 8 bases; junction bases outside the gene matches: 12. CDR1 LGHDT and CDR2 YNNKEL come from the germline V gene (reference sequence). In DNA form, the CDR3 reads TGTGCCAGCAGCCCCCAGGGACAGGCCTTTTTGGGCTACACCTTC. Amino acids: CASSPQGQAFLGYTF.

This clonotype turned up a few times. The chain links TRBV7-2 to TRBJ2-1; 11 bases align to TRBD2. Per germline, CDR1 SGHTA and CDR2 FQGNSA. Trimming at V came to 2 bases and at J to 5 bases, leaving 11 bases not matched to a gene. This CDR3 spans 18 amino acids. The CDR3 spells CASSLRRLAGGRDNEQFF. In DNA, the CDR3 is TGTGCCAGCAGCTTAAGGCGGCTAGCGGGGGGCCGCGACAATGAGCAGTTCTTC. The full variable domain, with the rest looked up from reference TRBV7-2 and TRBJ2-1, is GAGVSQSPSNKVTEKGKDVELRCDPISGHTALYWYRQSLGQGLEFLIYFQGNSAPDKSGLPSDRFSAERTGGSVSTLTIQRTQQEDSAVYLCASSLRRLAGGRDNEQFFGPGTRLTVL.

This clonotype was seen only a few times. This rearrangement joins TRBV5-1 to TRBJ2-4; D is uncertain. The germline V gene has CDR1 SGHRS and CDR2 YFSETQ. The CDR3 runs to 15 residues. V lost 0 bases and J lost 0, with 7 bases in between. In DNA, the CDR3 is TGCGCCAGCAGCTTGGGTGCACTAGCCAAAAACATTCAGTACTTC. Translating gives CASSLGALAKNIQYF. The full variable domain, rest sourced from reference TRBV5-1 and TRBJ2-4, is KAGVTQTPRYLIKTRGQQVTLSCSPISGHRSVSWYQQTPGQGLQFLFEYFSETQRNKGNFPGRFSGRQFSNSRSEMNVSTLELGDSALYLCASSLGALAKNIQYFGAGTRLSVL.

This clonotype was counted ten times or more. The chain is built from TRBV20-1 and TRBJ2-1, with TRBD2 identical over 8 bases. CDR1 is DFQATT, CDR2 SNEGSKA, per germline (reference sequence). V lost 1 base and J lost 7; bases outside the gene matches: 12. The CDR3 contains 16 residues. CDR3 DNA sequence: TGCAGTGCTAGAGGACAGCGGGGGTATTCGGTTAATGAGCAGTTCTTC. Translated: CSARGQRGYSVNEQFF.

The rearrangement links TRBV4-1 to TRBJ2-2; 7 bases fit TRBD1. This CDR3 region has 15 residues. The trim removed 4 bases at V and 8 bases at J, leaving 10 bases unmatched. Germline CDR1 MGHRA, CDR2 YSYEKL. The CDR3 region has the DNA TGCGCCAGCAGCCTAGGAGGACAGGCGGCAGGGGAGCTGTTTTTT. Translation gives CASSLGGQAAGELFF.

The J gene is TRBJ2-1, the V gene TRBV15; 8 bases match TRBD2. This CDR3 region has 16 residues. The V gene's germline CDR1 is LNHNV and CDR2 YYDKDF (reference sequence). V was pared by 5 bases and J by 8 bases, with 14 bases of the junction left unmatched. CDR3 in DNA: TGTGCCACCAGCCGCCGGGGGGGGACAACTTTGGATGAGCAGTTCTTC. It is translated as CATSRRGGTTLDEQFF.

The chain carries TRBV20-1 and TRBJ2-5; D gene ambiguous. This CDR3 is 13 amino acids long. V lost 6 bases and J lost 2, with 13 bases in between. CDR1 is DFQATT, CDR2 SNEGSKA, per germline (reference sequence). Here the CDR3 reads CSATRDGQETQYF. The CDR3 DNA is TGCAGTGCAACCCGAGACGGACAAGAGACCCAGTACTTC.

This clonotype has just one count. J is TRBJ1-2 and V is TRBV12-3 or TRBV12-4; no definite D call. The ends were cut back, 7 bases at V and 0 bases at J, with 12 bases in the middle. The CDR3 spans 14 residues. CDR3 residues: CASIPSGANYGYTF. Written as DNA, the CDR3 is TGTGCCAGCATCCCGAGTGGAGCTAACTATGGCTACACCTTC.

The V call is TRBV2, the J call TRBJ2-5; D may be TRBD2 (6 bases). The V gene lost 8 bases and the J gene lost 2 bases, with 12 bases spanning the gap. CDR3 length equals 13 residues. CDR1 and CDR2 (germline): SNHLY, FYNNEI. The CDR3, as DNA: TGTGCCAGCGATGGGACTTATCAAGAGACCCAGTACTTC. It translates to CASDGTYQETQYF. Combining the CDR3 with reference TRBV2 and TRBJ2-5 gives the whole variable domain EPEVTQTPSHQVTQMGQEVILRCVPISNHLYFYWYRQILGQKVEFLVSFYNNEISEKSEIFDDQFSVERPDGSNFTLKIRSTKLEDSAMYFCASDGTYQETQYFGPGTRLLVL.

This clonotype appeared once. This sequence joins TRBV20-1 and TRBJ2-1; 10 bases align to TRBD1. J gave up 4 bases and V 6 bases, and 9 bases lay outside the gene matches. CDR1 and CDR2 (germline): DFQATT, SNEGSKA (reference sequence). The length of the CDR3 is 15 residues. CDR3 region: CSAPRGGQGYNEQFF. CDR3 in DNA: TGCAGTGCCCCCCGGGGGGGACAGGGGTACAATGAGCAGTTCTTC.

This chain links TRBV25-1 with TRBJ2-2, with D tentatively TRBD1 (5 bases). The germline CDR1 and CDR2 sequences are MGHDK and SYGVNS. This CDR3 region has 14 residues. Trimming took off 4 bases at V and 5 bases at J, with 11 bases between the two ends. This CDR3 is CASSVRGRTGELFF. CDR3 bases: TGTGCCAGCAGTGTAAGGGGAAGGACCGGGGAGCTGTTTTTT.

This clonotype was counted between two and nine times. This chain joins TRBV20-1 and TRBJ2-5; D possibly corresponds to TRBD1 (7 bases). Trimming shortened V by 0 bases and J by 5 bases, and 19 bases separated the two germline ends. CDR1 and CDR2 (germline): DFQATT, SNEGSKA (reference sequence). This CDR3 comprises 16 residues. The CDR3 loop is CSARDTRGVPQETQYF. The CDR3 coding sequence is TGCAGTGCTAGAGATACCAGGGGGGTTCCGCAGGAGACCCAGTACTTC.

This sequence joins TRBV4-2 and TRBJ2-7; 10 bases align to TRBD2. The V gene's germline CDR1 is LGHNA and CDR2 YNFKEQ. The CDR3 is 15 amino acids. Trimming removed 2 bases from V and 4 bases from J; junction bases left unmatched: 5. The CDR3 DNA follows: TGTGCCAGCAGCCAAACTAGCGGGGTGACGTACGAGCAGTACTTC. Amino acids: CASSQTSGVTYEQYF.

The V gene is TRBV7-2, the J gene TRBJ2-1; no clear D gene. Germline V gene sequence: CDR1 SGHTA, CDR2 FQGNSA. V dropped 3 bases and J dropped 8 bases, with 11 bases sitting between them. The CDR3 loop spans 13 amino acids. CDR3 sequence (DNA): TGTGCCAGCAGCTTGGGTCCCCGGTATGAGCAGTTCTTC. Translated, it gives CASSLGPRYEQFF.

In its sample, this clonotype was seen a few times. The chain combines TRBV7-2 with TRBJ2-7; D possibly uses TRBD1 or TRBD2 (7 bases each). CDR3 length: 14 amino acids. From germline, CDR1 is SGHTA and CDR2 FQGNSA. The V end was cut by 5 bases, the J end by 2 bases, with 13 bases between. The CDR3 is CASSPQGGPYEQYF. The CDR3 DNA reads TGTGCCAGCAGCCCTCAGGGGGGGCCCTACGAGCAGTACTTC.

The chain recombines TRBV3-1 with TRBJ1-1; no reliable D call. Trimming pared 0 bases from V and 6 bases from J, leaving 11 bases between. The CDR3 has 14 amino acids. The germline CDR1 and CDR2 sequences are LGHDT and YNNKEL (reference sequence). Here the CDR3 reads CASSQDGFGSEAFF. Here the CDR3 DNA reads TGTGCCAGCAGCCAAGATGGGTTTGGATCTGAAGCTTTCTTT.

The gene calls are TRBV7-6 and TRBJ2-1; 7 positions match TRBD2. V lost 1 base and J lost 6; bases outside the gene matches: 6. Germline V gene data show CDR1 as SGHVS and CDR2 as FNYEAQ. The CDR3 sequence is 15 residues long. The CDR3 region is CASSLESTGGNEQFF. The DNA for the CDR3 is TGTGCCAGCAGCTTAGAATCGACGGGAGGCAATGAGCAGTTCTTC.

The gene calls are TRBV10-2 and TRBJ2-7, with a possible D match to TRBD1 (6 bases). The CDR3 loop spans 14 amino acids. The V gene's germline CDR1 is WSHSY and CDR2 SAAADI. V lost 8 bases and J 3 bases, leaving 17 bases between the germline ends. This CDR3 is CASPKGQGYYEQYF. The CDR3 bases are TGCGCCAGCCCAAAAGGGCAGGGGTACTACGAGCAGTACTTC.

This clonotype has only a few counts. A much larger clone sits a single nucleotide away, making a read error possible. V is TRBV3-1 and J is TRBJ2-6, with D possibly matching TRBD2 (5 bases). Trimming removed 4 bases at V and 0 bases at J, with 7 bases between. The CDR3 covers 15 residues. Germline V CDR1 and CDR2: LGHDT, YNNKEL (reference sequence). CDR3 in amino acids: CASSRESSGANVLTF. CDR3 bases: TGTGCCAGCAGCCGGGAGAGCTCTGGGGCCAACGTCCTGACTTTC.